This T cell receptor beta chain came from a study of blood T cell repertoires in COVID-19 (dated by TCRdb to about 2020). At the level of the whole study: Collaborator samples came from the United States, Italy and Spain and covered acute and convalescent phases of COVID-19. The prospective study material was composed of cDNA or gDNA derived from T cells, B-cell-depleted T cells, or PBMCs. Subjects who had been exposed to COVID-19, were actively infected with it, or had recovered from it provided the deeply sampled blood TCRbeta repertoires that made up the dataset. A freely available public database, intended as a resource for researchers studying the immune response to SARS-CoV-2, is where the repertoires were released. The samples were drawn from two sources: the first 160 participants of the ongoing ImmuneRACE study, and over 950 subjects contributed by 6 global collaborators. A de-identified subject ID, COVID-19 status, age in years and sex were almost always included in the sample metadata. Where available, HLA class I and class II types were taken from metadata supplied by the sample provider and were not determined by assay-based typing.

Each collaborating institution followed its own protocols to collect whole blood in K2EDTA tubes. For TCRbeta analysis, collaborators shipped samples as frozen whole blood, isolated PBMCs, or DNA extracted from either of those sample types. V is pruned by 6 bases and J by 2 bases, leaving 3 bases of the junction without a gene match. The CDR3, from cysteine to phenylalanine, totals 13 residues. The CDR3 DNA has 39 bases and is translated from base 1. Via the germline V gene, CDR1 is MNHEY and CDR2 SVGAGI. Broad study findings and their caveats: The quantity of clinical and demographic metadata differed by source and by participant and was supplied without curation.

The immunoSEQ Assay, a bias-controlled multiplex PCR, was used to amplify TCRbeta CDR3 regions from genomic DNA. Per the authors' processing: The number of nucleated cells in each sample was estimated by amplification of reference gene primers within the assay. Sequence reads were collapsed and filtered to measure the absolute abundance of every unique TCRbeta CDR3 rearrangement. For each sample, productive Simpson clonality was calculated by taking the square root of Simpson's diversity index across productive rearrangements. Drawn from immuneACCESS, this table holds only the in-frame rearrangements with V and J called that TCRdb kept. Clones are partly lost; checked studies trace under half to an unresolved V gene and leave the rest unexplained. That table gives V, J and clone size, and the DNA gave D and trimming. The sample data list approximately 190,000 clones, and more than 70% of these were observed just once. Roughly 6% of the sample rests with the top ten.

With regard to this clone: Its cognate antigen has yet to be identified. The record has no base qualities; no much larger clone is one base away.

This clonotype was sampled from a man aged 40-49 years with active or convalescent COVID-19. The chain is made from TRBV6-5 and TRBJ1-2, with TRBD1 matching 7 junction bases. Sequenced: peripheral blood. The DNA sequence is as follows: TGTGCCAGCAGGGAGACAGGGAACTATGGCTACACCTTC. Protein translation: CASRETGNYGYTF.